Presented here are 11 T cell receptor beta chains from one specimen sequenced in a study of Ad26.COV2.S vaccination and SARS-CoV-2 variants. Sequencing was performed with immunoSEQ multiplex PCR; in TCRdb, only in-frame clones are kept and a portion is missing. The sample contains some 320,000 clones, around 84% of which appear only once. Indicated treatment: 19 received Ad26.COV2.S at low or high dose, single or two shots; roughly 5 received placebo; per-sample allocation not given. Following the first vaccine or placebo injection, samples were taken on day 63. Sequencing used peripheral blood, obtained in a trial of Ad26.COV2.S vaccine versus placebo. The origin of the receptors is a person between 18 and 59 years old who received the Ad26.COV2.S COVID-19 vaccine or a placebo.

The rearrangement joins TRBV5-4 to TRBJ2-1; 13 bases agree with TRBD2. Germline CDR1 SGHNT, CDR2 YYREEE (reference sequence). V dropped 3 bases and J dropped 0; count of bases not matched to a gene: 9. The CDR3 totals 19 residues. CDR3 bases: TGTGCCAGCAGCTACCCCGGGACTAGCGGGAAGAGCTCCTACAATGAGCAGTTCTTC. Translated: CASSYPGTSGKSSYNEQFF.

This rearrangement joins TRBV7-9 to TRBJ1-2, with D uncertain. Deletions cut 5 bases from V and 10 bases from J, with 17 bases between. The CDR3 totals 13 residues. Germline loops: CDR1 SEHNR, CDR2 FQNEAQ (reference sequence). The CDR3 bases are TGTGCCAGCAGCCCGCGAAAGGGATACGACTACACCTTC. Translated: CASSPRKGYDYTF.

The gene calls are TRBV9 and TRBJ2-2, with D perhaps matching TRBD2 (5 bases). The CDR3 runs to 15 residues. CDR1 and CDR2 (germline): SGDLS, YYNGEE. Trimming took off 3 bases at V and 2 bases at J, with 11 bases between the two ends. CDR3: CASSAPSRNTGELFF. Here the CDR3 DNA reads TGTGCCAGCAGCGCACCTAGCAGAAACACCGGGGAGCTGTTTTTT.

The gene calls are TRBV7-8 and TRBJ2-1; the D call may be TRBD1 or TRBD2 (5 bases each). CDR3 size: 15 residues. From germline, CDR1 is SGHVS and CDR2 FQNEAQ. V was shortened by 6 bases and J by 0 bases, with 12 bases between the two germline ends. CDR3 amino acids: CASRQTGTSYNEQFF. In DNA form, the CDR3 reads TGTGCCAGCAGGCAAACCGGGACCTCCTACAATGAGCAGTTCTTC.

The chain uses TRBV18 and TRBJ2-1; possibly TRBD1 for D (5 bases). Germline CDR1 KGHSH, CDR2 LQKENI. The CDR3 covers 15 residues. V lost 0 bases and J lost 5, with 11 bases in between. CDR3: CASSPPSGLNNEQFF. CDR3 sequence (DNA): TGTGCCAGCTCACCACCGTCAGGGCTAAACAATGAGCAGTTCTTC.

The V and J genes are TRBV7-2 and TRBJ2-7; the match to TRBD1 covers 10 bases. The trim removed 3 bases at V and 7 bases at J, leaving 9 bases unmatched. Germline CDR1 reads SGHTA; CDR2 reads FQGNSA. This CDR3 has 15 residues. This chain's CDR3 is CASSFSRDRGREQYF. CDR3 nucleotides: TGTGCCAGCAGCTTTTCCCGGGACAGGGGAAGAGAGCAGTACTTC.

This clone has a single count. The chain carries TRBV7-9 and TRBJ1-3; D not resolved. Germline assignment: CDR1 SEHNR and CDR2 FQNEAQ (reference sequence). Between the trimmed V and J ends, which lost 3 bases and 4 bases, there was a span of 7 bases. This CDR3 has 13 residues. CDR3 nucleotide sequence: TGTGCCAGCAGCTTTGCAGGAGGAAACACCATATATTTT. Translating it yields CASSFAGGNTIYF.

V and J are TRBV7-8 and TRBJ1-1; 9 positions match TRBD1. The CDR3 is made up of 14 amino acids. The V gene end was trimmed by 5 bases and the J gene end by 5 bases; junction bases not matched to a gene: 6. The germline gives CDR1 SGHVS, CDR2 FQNEAQ. The CDR3 region is CASSVQTGGTEAFF. The DNA for the CDR3 is TGTGCCAGCAGCGTTCAGACAGGGGGGACTGAAGCTTTCTTT.

V is TRBV2 and J is TRBJ1-5, with 8 bases lining up with TRBD1. V was clipped by 6 bases and J by 5 bases; unmatched bases: 6. Germline CDR1 is SNHLY and CDR2 is FYNNEI. The CDR3 runs to 14 residues. In nucleotides, the CDR3 is TGTGCCAGCAGCCTGGACAGGGAGGATCAGCCCCAGCATTTT. Its translation: CASSLDREDQPQHF.

The chain combines TRBV23-1 with TRBJ2-1; 11 bases agree with TRBD2. TRBV23-1 falls under the ORF class, with uncertain function. V lost 4 bases, J lost 3 bases, and 8 bases stayed unmatched. CDR3 length equals 17 residues. CDR3 nucleotides: TGCGCCAGCAGTCCACTAGCGGGGGCCCAAATCTACAATGAGCAGTTCTTC. Amino acid sequence: CASSPLAGAQIYNEQFF.

V usage is TRBV5-1 and J usage is TRBJ2-7; TRBD1 matches 12 bases. The CDR3 has 14 amino acids. V was pared by 4 bases and J by 4 bases, with 3 bases of the junction left unmatched. Germline V lookup: CDR1 SGHRS, CDR2 YFSETQ. The chain's CDR3 is CASSQGQGAYEQYF. The CDR3 coding sequence is TGCGCCAGCAGCCAGGGACAGGGGGCATACGAGCAGTACTTC.